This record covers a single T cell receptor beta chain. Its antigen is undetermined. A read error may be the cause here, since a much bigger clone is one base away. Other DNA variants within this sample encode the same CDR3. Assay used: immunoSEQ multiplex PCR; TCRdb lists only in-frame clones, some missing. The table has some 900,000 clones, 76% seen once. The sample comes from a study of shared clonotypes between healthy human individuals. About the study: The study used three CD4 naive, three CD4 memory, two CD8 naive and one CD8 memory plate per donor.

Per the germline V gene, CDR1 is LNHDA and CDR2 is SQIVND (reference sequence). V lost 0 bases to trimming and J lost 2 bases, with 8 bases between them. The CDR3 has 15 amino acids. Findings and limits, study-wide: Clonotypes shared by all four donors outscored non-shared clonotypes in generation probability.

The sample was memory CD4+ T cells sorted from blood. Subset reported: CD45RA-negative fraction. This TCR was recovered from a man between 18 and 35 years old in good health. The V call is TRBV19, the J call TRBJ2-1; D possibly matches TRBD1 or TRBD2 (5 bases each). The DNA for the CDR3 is TGTGCCAGTAGTATAGAGGGGACGACCTACAATGAGCAGTTCTTC. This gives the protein CASSIEGTTYNEQFF.